These T cell receptor beta chains were read from a single sample in a study of blood T cell repertoires in COVID-19. Data came from immunoSEQ multiplex PCR; TCRdb stores just in-frame clones and leaves some out. The table shows hundreds of thousands of clones, with 81% occurring only once. Material: peripheral blood. The origin of the receptors is an elderly woman with acute or convalescent COVID-19. Each CDR3 is given with its conserved first and last residue. D genes are given only for firm matches. Size is stated for part of the rows, as once, few or many counts, or as a class when the clone is expanded.

clone_size d_call j_call v_call cdr3_nt cdr3_aa
- TRBD2 TRBJ2-3 TRBV7-2 TGTGCCTGCACTAGCGGGGTAACCAACACAGATACGCAGTATTTT CACTSGVTNTDTQYF
- - TRBJ2-5 TRBV5-8 TGTGCCAGCAGCCCGGAGGGGATTCGCCAAGAGACCCAGTACTTC CASSPEGIRQETQYF
- TRBD1 TRBJ2-5 TRBV7-3 TGTGCCAGCAGCCTGGACAGGGGTAGGACCCAGTACTTC CASSLDRGRTQYF
once TRBD2 TRBJ2-1 TRBV27 TGTGCCAGCAGTTTATATTCGGGGGGTGAGCAGTTCTTC CASSLYSGGEQFF
- - TRBJ1-5 TRBV18 TGTGCCAGCTCACCAGAGGGTGATCAGCCCCAGCATTTT CASSPEGDQPQHF
- TRBD1 TRBJ2-7 TRBV5-6 TGTGCCAGCAGCCGGGACAGGCAATACGAGCAGTACTTC CASSRDRQYEQYF
- TRBD2 TRBJ2-5 TRBV12-3/TRBV12-4 TGTGCCAGCAGTTTAGGCGGGGGGGACGCCCAGTACTTC CASSLGGGDAQYF
- - TRBJ2-6 TRBV5-1 TGCGCCAGCAGCTTGGGGGGACATAGCTCTGGGGCCAACGTCCTGACTTTC CASSLGGHSSGANVLTF
- - TRBJ2-1 TRBV3-1/TRBV3-2 TGTGCCAGCAGCTTTAGAGACAATGAGCAGTTCTTC CASSFRDNEQFF
- TRBD1 TRBJ2-7 TRBV28 TGTGCCAGCAGTTTCCCGGGACAGGCCCAGAAGCAGTACTTC CASSFPGQAQKQYF